A single sample gave rise to the 32 T cell receptor beta chains below, sequenced in a study of cytomegalovirus exposure and HLA in healthy donors. The PCR had 60 Vbeta and 13 Jbeta primers. Data came from immunoSEQ multiplex PCR; TCRdb stores just in-frame clones and leaves some out. The sample includes 100,000 or so clones, more than 60% seen only once; the top ten take 7.5% to 10%. Sequencing used PBMCs. These receptors were taken from a woman in her thirties or forties in good health and CMV-seropositive.

This clone was observed a handful of times. The chain has TRBV11-2 and TRBJ1-2, with D possibly being TRBD1 (6 bases). Trimming shortened V by 1 base and J by 4 bases, and 10 bases separated the two germline ends. Germline V gene data show CDR1 as SGHAT and CDR2 as FQNNGV. This CDR3 contains 14 residues. Here the CDR3 reads CASSLGGLSYGYTF. The DNA for the CDR3 is TGTGCCAGCAGCTTAGGGGGGCTGAGCTATGGCTACACCTTC.

This clone was detected once. The junction and the germline gene differ at one end; a read error may be behind it. The rearrangement uses TRBV7-8 and TRBJ1-6; 7 bases align to TRBD1. This CDR3 is 13 amino acids long. Germline-derived CDR1 and CDR2 are SGHVS and FQNEAQ. The CDR3 is CASSSQKWGTEVF. Written as DNA, the CDR3 is TGTGCCAGCAGCTCGCAAAAATGGGGGACAGAGGTGTTT.

The chain recombines TRBV5-4 with TRBJ1-1; TRBD1 might be the D (6 bases). The CDR3 loop spans 11 amino acids. CDR1 is SGHNT, CDR2 YYREEE, per germline (reference sequence). Trimming cost V 3 bases and J 10 bases, with 10 bases left between them. The CDR3 is CASSSGDRAFF. CDR3 DNA sequence: TGTGCCAGCAGCTCAGGGGATCGAGCTTTCTTT.

This clone has a single count. The gene calls are TRBV9 and TRBJ2-2; D may be TRBD2 (5 bases). Per the germline V gene, CDR1 is SGDLS and CDR2 is YYNGEE. The CDR3 is made up of 17 amino acids. Deletions cut 4 bases from V and 4 bases from J, with 20 bases between. The CDR3 coding sequence is TGTGCCAGCAGCACCTCGCGACGGACTTCGGCCACCGGGGAGCTGTTTTTT. Amino acids: CASSTSRRTSATGELFF.

This rearrangement joins TRBV28 to TRBJ1-2, with 9 bases matching TRBD1. The CDR3 is made up of 13 amino acids. Trimming at V came to 4 bases and at J to 8 bases, leaving 5 bases not matched to a gene. CDR1 is MDHEN and CDR2 is SYDVKM in the germline V gene. CDR3 protein: CASSSTGGRGYTF. The CDR3 nucleotides are TGTGCCAGCAGTTCCACAGGGGGCCGGGGCTACACCTTC.

The chain carries TRBV28 and TRBJ1-3; D is unresolved. There are 16 residues in the CDR3. Germline CDR1 MDHEN, CDR2 SYDVKM. V was clipped by 4 bases and J by 0 bases, with 13 bases between them. The CDR3: CASSSPGRSSGNTIYF. Here the CDR3 DNA reads TGTGCCAGCAGTTCGCCCGGGAGGAGCTCTGGAAACACCATATATTTT.

The chain uses TRBV5-1 and TRBJ2-3; 13 nucleotides line up with TRBD2. The germline V gene encodes CDR1 SGHRS and CDR2 YFSETQ. V gave up 7 bases and J gave up 2 bases; unmatched junction bases: 10. The CDR3 extends over 17 amino acids. CDR3 coding DNA: TGCGCCAGCGGGGGACTAGCGGGGATTGAAACCACAGATACGCAGTATTTT. This sequence encodes CASGGLAGIETTDTQYF.

V gene TRBV7-3 combines with J gene TRBJ1-2, with D perhaps matching TRBD1 (6 bases). Per the germline V gene, CDR1 is SGHTA and CDR2 is FQGTGA. Trimming shortened V by 2 bases and J by 7 bases, and 14 bases separated the two germline ends. This CDR3 spans 14 amino acids. Written as DNA, the CDR3 is TGTGCCAGCAGCTTAGCGGGGGCGAGGGGTGGCTACACCTTC. Its translation: CASSLAGARGGYTF.

This chain uses TRBV4-2 with TRBJ1-2; 9 nucleotides agree with TRBD1. V was clipped by 2 bases and J by 1 base; unmatched bases: 5. The V gene's germline CDR1 is LGHNA and CDR2 YNFKEQ. CDR3 length: 16 residues. CDR3 in DNA: TGTGCCAGCAGCCAACAAAGACAGGGGGGTAACTATGGCTACACCTTC. Translated, it gives CASSQQRQGGNYGYTF.

The rearrangement uses TRBV11-2 and TRBJ2-7, with 9 bases lining up with TRBD1. Germline CDR1 and CDR2: SGHAT and FQNNGV. V shed 4 bases, J shed 4 bases, and the junction held 14 bases outside the gene matches. This CDR3 is 17 amino acids long. The CDR3: CASSSTGQGSLAYEQYF. Written as DNA, the CDR3 is TGTGCCAGCAGCTCGACTGGACAGGGGAGCCTCGCATACGAGCAGTACTTC.

This sequence joins TRBV6-1 and TRBJ1-1; D gene ambiguous. Germline CDR1 and CDR2: MNHNS and SASEGT. CDR3 length: 14 residues. V lost 4 bases and J lost 5, with 14 bases in between. The CDR3 sequence: CASSARRVGTEAFF. CDR3 coding DNA: TGTGCCAGCAGTGCTCGGAGGGTTGGGACTGAAGCTTTCTTT.

The J gene is TRBJ1-2, the V gene TRBV11-2; no clear D gene. With 1 base removed from V and 4 bases from J, the gap between germline ends came to 10 bases. Germline V gives CDR1 SGHAT, CDR2 FQNNGV. The CDR3 totals 14 residues. CDR3 protein: CASSLVGGFYGYTF. In DNA, the CDR3 is TGTGCCAGCAGCTTAGTGGGCGGGTTCTATGGCTACACCTTC.

As for this clone: The junction does not match germline at one end; this may be a read error. Other DNA sequences in this sample translate to the same CDR3. The V gene is TRBV6-1, the J gene TRBJ2-7; TRBD1 agrees at 8 bases. The germline gives CDR1 MNHNS, CDR2 SASEGT. The CDR3 is made up of 14 amino acids. The CDR3 loop is CASSARTGSYEQYF. CDR3 nucleotide sequence: TGCGCCAGCAGTGCCCGGACAGGGTCCTACGAGCAGTACTTC.

The chain uses TRBV9 and TRBJ1-2; D is uncertain. The CDR3 has 13 amino acids. V gave up 0 bases and J gave up 2 bases, with 5 bases separating them. Germline V gene data show CDR1 as SGDLS and CDR2 as YYNGEE. This chain's CDR3 is CASSVEQNYGYTF. The CDR3 nucleotides read TGTGCCAGCAGCGTAGAACAGAACTATGGCTACACCTTC.

The rearrangement joins TRBV15 to TRBJ2-3; 8 nucleotides match TRBD1. The CDR3 sequence is 17 residues long. V was clipped by 3 bases and J by 3 bases; unmatched bases: 11. CDR1 is LNHNV, CDR2 YYDKDF, per germline (reference sequence). CDR3 in DNA: TGTGCCACCAGCAGCGATTCAGGGGGCAGGGGGACAGATACGCAGTATTTT. This sequence encodes CATSSDSGGRGTDTQYF.

The rearrangement links TRBV29-1 to TRBJ2-2; 8 nucleotides line up with TRBD2. This CDR3 has 15 amino acids. Trimming removed 6 bases from V and 5 bases from J; junction bases left unmatched: 11. Germline V gene lookup returns CDR1 SQVTM and CDR2 ANQGSEA. As DNA, the CDR3 is TGCAGCGTATCCGGTCGGGGGGGCCGGACCGGGGAGCTGTTTTTT. Translating it yields CSVSGRGGRTGELFF.

This clone was detected only once. The V call is TRBV6-4, the J call TRBJ2-7, with D unclear. Germline V gives CDR1 MRHNA, CDR2 SNTAGT. Trimming stripped 9 bases from V and 2 bases from J, with 14 bases between. CDR3 size: 13 residues. The CDR3 nucleotides are TGTGCCAGAGCGAGGCCCCTCACCTACGAGCAGTACTTC. Translating it yields CARARPLTYEQYF.

This chain joins TRBV19 and TRBJ1-4; 7 bases are a match to TRBD1. This CDR3 spans 16 amino acids. From germline, CDR1 is LNHDA and CDR2 SQIVND (reference sequence). The junction had 14 bases not matched to a gene; V was cut back by 5 bases and J by 8 bases. The CDR3 region has the DNA TGTGCCAGTAGTGGGGGGTGGACAGGATCGAGGGAAAAACTGTTTTTT. Its translation is CASSGGWTGSREKLFF.

Points on this clone: Distinct nucleotide sequences in the sample also encode this CDR3. This rearrangement joins TRBV28 to TRBJ1-5; weak D call: TRBD1 (6 bases). Trimming pared 5 bases from V and 1 base from J, leaving 15 bases between. The germline gives CDR1 MDHEN, CDR2 SYDVKM. The CDR3 length is 16 residues. The CDR3 nucleotides read TGTGCCAGCAGTCCTGGGGGCAGGGACAGCAATCAGCCCCAGCATTTT. It encodes CASSPGGRDSNQPQHF.

This clone was observed a few times. V is TRBV28 and J is TRBJ1-3; perhaps TRBD1 as D (6 bases). The V and J ends lost 6 bases and 4 bases respectively, with 19 bases between them. This CDR3 has 16 residues. From germline, CDR1 is MDHEN and CDR2 SYDVKM. In nucleotides, the CDR3 is TGTGCCAGCAGACATTCAGGGGAGGGCTACGGAAACACCATATATTTT. Protein: CASRHSGEGYGNTIYF. The whole variable domain, filled in from reference TRBV28 and TRBJ1-3, reads DVKVTQSSRYLVKRTGEKVFLECVQDMDHENMFWYRQDPGLGLRLIYFSYDVKMKEKGDIPEGYSVSREKKERFSLILESASTNQTSMYLCASRHSGEGYGNTIYFGEGSWLTVV.

This rearrangement joins TRBV18 to TRBJ2-7; weak D call: TRBD1 (5 bases). This CDR3 region has 14 residues. CDR1 is KGHSH, CDR2 LQKENI, per germline. Trimming shortened V by 3 bases and J by 0 bases, and 9 bases separated the two germline ends. DNA of the CDR3: TGTGCCAGCTCACCTTTCGACAGCTCCTACGAGCAGTACTTC. Amino acids: CASSPFDSSYEQYF.

This chain connects TRBV5-5 to TRBJ2-7, with no clear D. The CDR3 length is 12 residues. Germline lookup yields CDR1 SGHKS and CDR2 YYEKEE (reference sequence). With 1 base removed from V and 4 bases from J, the gap between germline ends came to 6 bases. The DNA for the CDR3 is TGTGCCAGCAGCTTGAGCCAATACGAGCAGTACTTC. Protein: CASSLSQYEQYF. Drawing the rest from reference TRBV5-5 and TRBJ2-7, the complete variable domain is DAGVTQSPTHLIKTRGQQVTLRCSPISGHKSVSWYQQVLGQGPQFIFQYYEKEERGRGNFPDRFSARQFPNYSSELNVNALLLGDSALYLCASSLSQYEQYFGPGTRLTVT.

The chain couples TRBV6-1 to TRBJ1-5; tentatively, D is TRBD1 (6 bases). This CDR3 contains 14 residues. Germline V gene sequence: CDR1 MNHNS, CDR2 SASEGT. Deletions cut 4 bases from V and 5 bases from J, with 12 bases between. The CDR3 DNA reads TGTGCCAGCAGTGTAGACAGGAGTCATCAGCCCCAGCATTTT. It yields the protein CASSVDRSHQPQHF.

The rearrangement links TRBV10-3 to TRBJ1-1, with D possibly being TRBD1 (6 bases). The CDR3 sequence is 15 residues long. Trimming stripped 5 bases from V and 1 base from J, with 14 bases between. The V gene's germline CDR1 is ENHRY and CDR2 SYGVKD. This chain's CDR3 is CAISWGGQKNTEAFF. Here the CDR3 DNA reads TGTGCCATCAGTTGGGGCGGACAGAAGAACACTGAAGCTTTCTTT.

The chain is built from TRBV5-1 and TRBJ2-3; D is possibly TRBD2 (5 bases). The germline V and J ends were trimmed by 5 bases and 0 bases, with 10 bases remaining between them. The CDR3 contains 14 residues. Germline V lookup: CDR1 SGHRS, CDR2 YFSETQ. The DNA for the CDR3 is TGCGCCAGCAGAGAGGGCCAGAGCACAGATACGCAGTATTTT. Protein product: CASREGQSTDTQYF.

This chain links TRBV28 with TRBJ2-7, with a tentative D call TRBD2 (6 bases). Germline V gene lookup returns CDR1 MDHEN and CDR2 SYDVKM. Trimming stripped 1 base from V and 4 bases from J, with 14 bases between. The CDR3 runs to 15 residues. The CDR3 DNA follows: TGTGCCAGCAGTTTATCCCCCAGGGAGGTATACGAGCAGTACTTC. Translating gives CASSLSPREVYEQYF.

This chain uses TRBV27 with TRBJ1-4, with 8 bases fitting TRBD1. The CDR3 consists of 14 residues. Germline lookup yields CDR1 MNHEY and CDR2 SMNVEV (reference sequence). J was trimmed by 8 bases and V by 6 bases; bases with no gene match: 8. The CDR3 region has the DNA TGTGCCAGCAGCCGGACAGGGTTCGAAGAAAAACTGTTTTTT. Translating gives CASSRTGFEEKLFF.

Turning to this clone: Sequence at one end of the junction differs from germline and may be a read error. Other DNA sequences in the sample encode the same CDR3. The chain couples TRBV27 to TRBJ2-3; D call uncertain. Per the germline V gene, CDR1 is MNHEY and CDR2 is SMNVEV (reference sequence). This CDR3 is built from 16 residues. CDR3 sequence: CASSSAARLLEDTQYF. The CDR3 DNA follows: TGTGCTAGCAGTTCCGCAGCGCGTCTCTTGGAAGATACGCAGTATTTT.

The genes are TRBV5-6 and TRBJ1-4; possible D gene TRBD1, 5 bases. This CDR3 contains 16 residues. Germline lookup yields CDR1 SGHDT and CDR2 YYEEEE. V was cut by 4 bases and J by 0 bases, with 13 bases left in between. The chain's CDR3 is CASSQFRAATNEKLFF. The CDR3 region has the DNA TGTGCCAGCAGCCAGTTCAGGGCCGCAACTAATGAAAAACTGTTTTTT.

V usage is TRBV9 and J usage is TRBJ1-1; D is unclear. The V and J ends lost 1 base and 3 bases respectively, with 7 bases between them. The germline V gene has CDR1 SGDLS and CDR2 YYNGEE. The CDR3 totals 13 residues. CDR3 in amino acids: CASSVMSDTEAFF. Here the CDR3 DNA reads TGTGCCAGCAGCGTAATGAGTGACACTGAAGCTTTCTTT.

V gene TRBV11-3 combines with J gene TRBJ2-7; 10 bases align to TRBD2. The CDR3 is made up of 14 amino acids. The germline gives CDR1 SGHNT, CDR2 YENEEA. Trimming at V came to 5 bases and at J to 3 bases, leaving 4 bases not matched to a gene. CDR3 sequence reads: CASSLASGGYEQYF. DNA of the CDR3: TGTGCCAGCAGCCTGGCTAGCGGGGGCTACGAGCAGTACTTC.

The rearrangement joins TRBV11-2 to TRBJ2-5; a possible D gene is TRBD1 (6 bases). CDR3 length: 16 residues. Per germline, CDR1 SGHAT and CDR2 FQNNGV. Trimming shortened V by 1 base and J by 1 base, and 13 bases separated the two germline ends. The CDR3 DNA reads TGTGCCAGCAGCTTAGTGGGCAGGGGATCCCAAGAGACCCAGTACTTC. This encodes CASSLVGRGSQETQYF.